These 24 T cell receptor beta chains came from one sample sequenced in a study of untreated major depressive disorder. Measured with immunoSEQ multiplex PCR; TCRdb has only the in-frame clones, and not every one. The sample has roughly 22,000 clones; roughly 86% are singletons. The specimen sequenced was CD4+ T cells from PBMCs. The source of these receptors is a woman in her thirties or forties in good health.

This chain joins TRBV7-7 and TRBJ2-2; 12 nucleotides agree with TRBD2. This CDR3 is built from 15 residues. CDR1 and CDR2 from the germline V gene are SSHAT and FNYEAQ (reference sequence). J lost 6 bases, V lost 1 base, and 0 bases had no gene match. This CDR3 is CASSLGTSGAGELFF. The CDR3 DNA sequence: TGTGCCAGCAGCTTAGGGACTAGCGGGGCCGGGGAGCTGTTTTTT.

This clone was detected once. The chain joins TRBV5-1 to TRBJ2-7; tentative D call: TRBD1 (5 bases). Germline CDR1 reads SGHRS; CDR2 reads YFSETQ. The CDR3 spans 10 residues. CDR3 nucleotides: TGCGCCAGGGAAAAACGACAGTCCAACGTC. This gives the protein CAREKRQSNV.

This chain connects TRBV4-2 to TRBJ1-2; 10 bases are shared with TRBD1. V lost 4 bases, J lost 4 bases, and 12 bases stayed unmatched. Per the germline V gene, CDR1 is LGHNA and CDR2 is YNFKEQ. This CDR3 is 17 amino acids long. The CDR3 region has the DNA TGTGCCAGCAGCCGAACCGGGACAGGGGATGTAATCTATGGCTACACCTTC. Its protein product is CASSRTGTGDVIYGYTF.

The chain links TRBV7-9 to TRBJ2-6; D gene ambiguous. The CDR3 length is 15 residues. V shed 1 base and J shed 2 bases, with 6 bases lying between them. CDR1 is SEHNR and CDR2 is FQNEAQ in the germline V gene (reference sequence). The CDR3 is CASSLGTAGANVLTF. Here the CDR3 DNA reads TGTGCCAGCAGCTTAGGAACAGCTGGGGCCAACGTCCTGACTTTC.

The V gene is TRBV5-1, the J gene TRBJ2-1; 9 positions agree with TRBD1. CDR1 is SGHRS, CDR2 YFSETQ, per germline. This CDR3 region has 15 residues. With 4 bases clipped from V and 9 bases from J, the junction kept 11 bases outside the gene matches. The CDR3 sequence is CASSNTGTGSLEQFF. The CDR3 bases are TGCGCCAGCAGCAACACCGGGACAGGGTCTCTTGAGCAGTTCTTC.

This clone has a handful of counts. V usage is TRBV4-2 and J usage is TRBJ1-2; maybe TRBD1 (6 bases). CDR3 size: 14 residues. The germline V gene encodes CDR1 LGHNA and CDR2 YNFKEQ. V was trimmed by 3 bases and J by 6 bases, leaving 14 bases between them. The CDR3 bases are TGTGCCAGCAGCCAGAGCCCTTCAGGGGATGGCTACACCTTC. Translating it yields CASSQSPSGDGYTF.

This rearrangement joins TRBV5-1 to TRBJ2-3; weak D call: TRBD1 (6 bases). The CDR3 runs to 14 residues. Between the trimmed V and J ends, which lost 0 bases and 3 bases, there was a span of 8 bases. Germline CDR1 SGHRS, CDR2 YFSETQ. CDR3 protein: CASSLAQGTDTQYF. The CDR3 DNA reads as TGCGCCAGCAGCTTGGCGCAGGGGACAGATACGCAGTATTTT.

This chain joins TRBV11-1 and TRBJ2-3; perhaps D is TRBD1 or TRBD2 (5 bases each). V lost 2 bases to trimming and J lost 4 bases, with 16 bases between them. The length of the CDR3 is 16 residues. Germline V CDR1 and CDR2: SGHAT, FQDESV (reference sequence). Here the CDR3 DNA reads TGTGCCAGCAGCTTAAAATCGGGGCCCCCGGCAGATACGCAGTATTTT. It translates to CASSLKSGPPADTQYF.

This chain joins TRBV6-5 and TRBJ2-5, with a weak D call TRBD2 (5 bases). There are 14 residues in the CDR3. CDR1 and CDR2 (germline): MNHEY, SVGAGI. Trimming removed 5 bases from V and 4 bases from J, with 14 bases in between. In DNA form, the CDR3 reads TGTGCCAGCAGTCGCGGACTCCCCGCAGAGACCCAGTACTTC. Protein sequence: CASSRGLPAETQYF.

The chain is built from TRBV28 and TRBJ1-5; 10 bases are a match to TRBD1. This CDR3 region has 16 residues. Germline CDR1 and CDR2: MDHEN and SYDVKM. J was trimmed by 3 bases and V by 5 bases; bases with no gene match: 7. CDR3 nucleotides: TGTGCCAGCAGTGACCCCGGGACAGGGGCCAATCAGCCCCAGCATTTT. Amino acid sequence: CASSDPGTGANQPQHF.

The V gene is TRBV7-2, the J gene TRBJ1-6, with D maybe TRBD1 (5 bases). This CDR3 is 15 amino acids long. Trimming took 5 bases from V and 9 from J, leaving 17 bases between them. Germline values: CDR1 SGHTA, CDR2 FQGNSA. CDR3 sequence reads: CASSPTIRQSSPLHF. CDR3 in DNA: TGTGCCAGCAGCCCCACGATAAGACAGTCTTCACCCCTCCACTTT.

CDR3 in amino acids: CASSYGQGLNQPQHF. CDR3 coding DNA: TGTGCCAGCAGCTACGGACAGGGACTAAATCAGCCCCAGCATTTT. J is TRBJ1-5 and V is TRBV5-5, with 8 positions matching TRBD1. Germline loops: CDR1 SGHKS, CDR2 YYEKEE (reference sequence). The CDR3 is 15 amino acids. With 3 bases clipped from V and 4 bases from J, the junction kept 6 bases outside the gene matches.

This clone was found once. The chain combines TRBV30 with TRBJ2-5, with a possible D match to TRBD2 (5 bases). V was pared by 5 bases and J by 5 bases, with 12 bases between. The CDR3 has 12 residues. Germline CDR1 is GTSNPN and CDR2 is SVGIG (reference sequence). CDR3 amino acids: CAWGELEETQYF. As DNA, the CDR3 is TGTGCCTGGGGGGAGCTGGAGGAGACCCAGTACTTC. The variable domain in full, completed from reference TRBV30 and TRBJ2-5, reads SQTIHQWPATLVQPVGSPLSLECTVEGTSNPNLYWYRQAAGRGLQLLFYSVGIGQISSEVPQNLSASRPQDRQFILSSKKLLLSDSGFYLCAWGELEETQYFGPGTRLLVL.

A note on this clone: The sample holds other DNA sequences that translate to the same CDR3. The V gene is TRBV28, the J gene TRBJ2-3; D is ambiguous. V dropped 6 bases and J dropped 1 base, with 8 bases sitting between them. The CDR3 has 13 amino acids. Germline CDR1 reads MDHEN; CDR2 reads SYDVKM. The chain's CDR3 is CASSPGGTDTQYF. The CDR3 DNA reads TGTGCCAGCAGCCCCGGCGGCACAGATACGCAGTATTTT. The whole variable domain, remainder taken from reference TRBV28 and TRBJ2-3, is DVKVTQSSRYLVKRTGEKVFLECVQDMDHENMFWYRQDPGLGLRLIYFSYDVKMKEKGDIPEGYSVSREKKERFSLILESASTNQTSMYLCASSPGGTDTQYFGPGTRLTVL.

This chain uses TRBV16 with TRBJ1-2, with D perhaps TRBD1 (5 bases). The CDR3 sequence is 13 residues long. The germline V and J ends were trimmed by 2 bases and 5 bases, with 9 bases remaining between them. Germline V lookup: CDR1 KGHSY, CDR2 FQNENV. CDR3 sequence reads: CASSQPNRYGYTF. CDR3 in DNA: TGTGCCAGCAGCCAACCGAACAGGTATGGCTACACCTTC.

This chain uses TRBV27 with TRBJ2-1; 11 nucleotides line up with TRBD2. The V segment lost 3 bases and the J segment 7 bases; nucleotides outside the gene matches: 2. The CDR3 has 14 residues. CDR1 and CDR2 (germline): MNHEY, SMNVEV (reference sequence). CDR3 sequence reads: CASSFTSGRNEQFF. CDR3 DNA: TGTGCCAGCAGTTTCACTAGCGGGAGAAATGAGCAGTTCTTC.

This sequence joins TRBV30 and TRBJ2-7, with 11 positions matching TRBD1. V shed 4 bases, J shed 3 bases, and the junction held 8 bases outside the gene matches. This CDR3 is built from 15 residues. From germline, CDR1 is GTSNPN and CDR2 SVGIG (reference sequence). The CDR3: CAWIGDRGFCYEQYV. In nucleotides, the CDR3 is TGTGCCTGGATTGGGGACAGGGGGTTTTGCTACGAGCAGTACGTC.

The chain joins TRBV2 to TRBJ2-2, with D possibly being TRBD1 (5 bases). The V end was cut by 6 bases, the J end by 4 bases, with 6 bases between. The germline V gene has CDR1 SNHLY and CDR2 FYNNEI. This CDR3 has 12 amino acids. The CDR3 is CASRRGTGELFF. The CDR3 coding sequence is TGTGCCAGCAGAAGGGGCACCGGGGAGCTGTTTTTT.

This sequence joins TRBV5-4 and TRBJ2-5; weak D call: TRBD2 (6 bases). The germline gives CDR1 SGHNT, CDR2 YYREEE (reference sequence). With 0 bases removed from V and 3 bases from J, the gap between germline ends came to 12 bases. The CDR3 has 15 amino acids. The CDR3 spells CASSLVGGREETQYF. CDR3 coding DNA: TGTGCCAGCAGCTTGGTCGGGGGACGGGAAGAGACCCAGTACTTC.

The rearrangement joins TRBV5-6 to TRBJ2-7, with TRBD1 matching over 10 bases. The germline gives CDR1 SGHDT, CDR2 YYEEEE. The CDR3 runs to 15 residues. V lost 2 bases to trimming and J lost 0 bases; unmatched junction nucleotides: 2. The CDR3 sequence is CASSFGTGASYEQYF. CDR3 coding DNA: TGTGCCAGCAGCTTTGGGACAGGGGCCTCCTACGAGCAGTACTTC.

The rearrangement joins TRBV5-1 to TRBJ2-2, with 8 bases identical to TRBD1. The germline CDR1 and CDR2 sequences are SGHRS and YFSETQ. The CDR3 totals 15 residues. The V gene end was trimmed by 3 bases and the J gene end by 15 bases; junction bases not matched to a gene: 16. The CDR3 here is CASSSPDRVTGLLFF. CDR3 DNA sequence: TGCGCCAGCAGCTCCCCGGACAGGGTCACCGGTTTGTTGTTTTTT. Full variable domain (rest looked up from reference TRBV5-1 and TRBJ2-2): KAGVTQTPRYLIKTRGQQVTLSCSPISGHRSVSWYQQTPGQGLQFLFEYFSETQRNKGNFPGRFSGRQFSNSRSEMNVSTLELGDSALYLCASSSPDRVTGLLFFGEGSRLTVL.

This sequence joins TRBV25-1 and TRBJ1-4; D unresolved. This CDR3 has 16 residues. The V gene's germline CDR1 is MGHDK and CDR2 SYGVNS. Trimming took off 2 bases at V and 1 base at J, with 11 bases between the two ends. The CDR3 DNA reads TGTGCCAGCAGTGAAATGGGTGACTTAACTAATGAAAAACTGTTTTTT. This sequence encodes CASSEMGDLTNEKLFF. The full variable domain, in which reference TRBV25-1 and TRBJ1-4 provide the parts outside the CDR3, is EADIYQTPRYLVIGTGKKITLECSQTMGHDKMYWYQQDPGMELHLIHYSYGVNSTEKGDLSSESTVSRIRTEHFPLTLESARPSHTSQYLCASSEMGDLTNEKLFFGSGTQLSVL.

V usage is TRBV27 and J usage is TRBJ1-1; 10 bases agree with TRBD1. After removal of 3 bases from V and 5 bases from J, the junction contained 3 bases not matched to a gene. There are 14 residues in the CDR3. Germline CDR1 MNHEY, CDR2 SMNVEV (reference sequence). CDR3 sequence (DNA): TGTGCCAGCAGTTTCGACAGGGGGCGAACTGAAGCTTTCTTT. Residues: CASSFDRGRTEAFF.

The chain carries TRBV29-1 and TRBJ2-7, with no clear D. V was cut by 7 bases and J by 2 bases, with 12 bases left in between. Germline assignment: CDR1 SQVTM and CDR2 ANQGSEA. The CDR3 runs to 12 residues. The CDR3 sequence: CSAADTPYEQYV. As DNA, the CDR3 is TGCAGCGCCGCCGACACCCCCTACGAGCAGTACGTC.